This T cell receptor (beta chain) was recorded in a study of technical replicates of blood from a few donors. Here immunoSEQ multiplex PCR was the method, and the copy in TCRdb shows in-frame clones only, minus some. Altogether about 100,000 clones are present, nearly 97% being singletons, with the ten largest covering roughly 0.22%. V was pared by 0 bases and J by 4 bases, with 16 bases between. CDR1 SGHRS and CDR2 YFSETQ come from the germline V gene. There are 16 residues in the CDR3. Material: T cells isolated from PBMCs. The V and J genes are TRBV5-1 and TRBJ1-2; D not certain. The sequence was obtained from a human donor in good health. DNA of the CDR3: TGCGCCAGCAGCTTGGCCTATGGTATCAATGCCTATGGCTACACCTTC. Protein product: CASSLAYGINAYGYTF.